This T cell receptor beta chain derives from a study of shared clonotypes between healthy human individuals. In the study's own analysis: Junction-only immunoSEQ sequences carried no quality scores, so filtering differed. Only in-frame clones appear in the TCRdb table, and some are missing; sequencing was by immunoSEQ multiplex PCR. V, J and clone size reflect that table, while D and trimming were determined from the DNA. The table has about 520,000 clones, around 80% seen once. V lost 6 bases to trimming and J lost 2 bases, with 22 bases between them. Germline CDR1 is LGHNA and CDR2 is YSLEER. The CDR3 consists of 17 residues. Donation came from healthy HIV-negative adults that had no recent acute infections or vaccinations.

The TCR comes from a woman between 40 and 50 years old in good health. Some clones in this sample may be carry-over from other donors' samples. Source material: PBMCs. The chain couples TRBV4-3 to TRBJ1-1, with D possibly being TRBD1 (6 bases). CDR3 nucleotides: TGCGCCAGCAGTCAGCTTCTGTTACAGGGCCCCAACACTGAAGCTTTCTTT. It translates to CASSQLLLQGPNTEAFF.